These 2 T cell receptor beta chains share one sample of origin, sequenced in a study of OX40 agonist ivuxolimab in advanced cancers. Receptor amplification or capture employed the immunoSEQ multiplex PCR assay. TCRdb obtained this table from immuneACCESS and retained in-frame rearrangements with V and J assigned. These tables miss some clones; where compared with another copy, unresolved V genes account for less than half of the shortfall, and the remainder is unexplained. The sample data list approximately 6,200 clones, and 75% to 85% of these were observed just once. The leading ten clones occupy approximately 23% of the sample. This material consisted of CD4+ or CD8+ T cells sorted from blood, taken in a trial of the OX40 agonist ivuxolimab. These receptors originate from an adult with an advanced solid tumor such as melanoma, head and neck, liver or kidney cancer.

This chain uses TRBV9 with TRBJ2-1; possibly TRBD1 for D (8 bases). The CDR3 runs 15 residues. Trimming cost V 5 bases and J 8 bases, with 20 bases left between them. Germline CDR1 SGDLS, CDR2 YYNGEE. CDR3 loop: CASSVQGGPYDEQFF. The CDR3 DNA sequence: TGTGCCAGCAGTGTACAGGGGGGGCCTTACGATGAGCAGTTCTTC.

The chain carries TRBV30 and TRBJ2-1; 9 bases line up with TRBD2. The CDR3 is 13 amino acids. V shed 5 bases, J shed 11 bases, and the junction held 10 bases outside the gene matches. Germline V gene lookup returns CDR1 GTSNPN and CDR2 SVGIG (reference sequence). The CDR3 sequence: CAWYGGGARKQFF. CDR3 bases: TGTGCCTGGTACGGCGGGGGGGCGCGAAAGCAGTTCTTC. Full variable domain (outside the CDR3, taken from reference TRBV30 and TRBJ2-1): SQTIHQWPATLVQPVGSPLSLECTVEGTSNPNLYWYRQAAGRGLQLLFYSVGIGQISSEVPQNLSASRPQDRQFILSSKKLLLSDSGFYLCAWYGGGARKQFFGPGTRLTVL.